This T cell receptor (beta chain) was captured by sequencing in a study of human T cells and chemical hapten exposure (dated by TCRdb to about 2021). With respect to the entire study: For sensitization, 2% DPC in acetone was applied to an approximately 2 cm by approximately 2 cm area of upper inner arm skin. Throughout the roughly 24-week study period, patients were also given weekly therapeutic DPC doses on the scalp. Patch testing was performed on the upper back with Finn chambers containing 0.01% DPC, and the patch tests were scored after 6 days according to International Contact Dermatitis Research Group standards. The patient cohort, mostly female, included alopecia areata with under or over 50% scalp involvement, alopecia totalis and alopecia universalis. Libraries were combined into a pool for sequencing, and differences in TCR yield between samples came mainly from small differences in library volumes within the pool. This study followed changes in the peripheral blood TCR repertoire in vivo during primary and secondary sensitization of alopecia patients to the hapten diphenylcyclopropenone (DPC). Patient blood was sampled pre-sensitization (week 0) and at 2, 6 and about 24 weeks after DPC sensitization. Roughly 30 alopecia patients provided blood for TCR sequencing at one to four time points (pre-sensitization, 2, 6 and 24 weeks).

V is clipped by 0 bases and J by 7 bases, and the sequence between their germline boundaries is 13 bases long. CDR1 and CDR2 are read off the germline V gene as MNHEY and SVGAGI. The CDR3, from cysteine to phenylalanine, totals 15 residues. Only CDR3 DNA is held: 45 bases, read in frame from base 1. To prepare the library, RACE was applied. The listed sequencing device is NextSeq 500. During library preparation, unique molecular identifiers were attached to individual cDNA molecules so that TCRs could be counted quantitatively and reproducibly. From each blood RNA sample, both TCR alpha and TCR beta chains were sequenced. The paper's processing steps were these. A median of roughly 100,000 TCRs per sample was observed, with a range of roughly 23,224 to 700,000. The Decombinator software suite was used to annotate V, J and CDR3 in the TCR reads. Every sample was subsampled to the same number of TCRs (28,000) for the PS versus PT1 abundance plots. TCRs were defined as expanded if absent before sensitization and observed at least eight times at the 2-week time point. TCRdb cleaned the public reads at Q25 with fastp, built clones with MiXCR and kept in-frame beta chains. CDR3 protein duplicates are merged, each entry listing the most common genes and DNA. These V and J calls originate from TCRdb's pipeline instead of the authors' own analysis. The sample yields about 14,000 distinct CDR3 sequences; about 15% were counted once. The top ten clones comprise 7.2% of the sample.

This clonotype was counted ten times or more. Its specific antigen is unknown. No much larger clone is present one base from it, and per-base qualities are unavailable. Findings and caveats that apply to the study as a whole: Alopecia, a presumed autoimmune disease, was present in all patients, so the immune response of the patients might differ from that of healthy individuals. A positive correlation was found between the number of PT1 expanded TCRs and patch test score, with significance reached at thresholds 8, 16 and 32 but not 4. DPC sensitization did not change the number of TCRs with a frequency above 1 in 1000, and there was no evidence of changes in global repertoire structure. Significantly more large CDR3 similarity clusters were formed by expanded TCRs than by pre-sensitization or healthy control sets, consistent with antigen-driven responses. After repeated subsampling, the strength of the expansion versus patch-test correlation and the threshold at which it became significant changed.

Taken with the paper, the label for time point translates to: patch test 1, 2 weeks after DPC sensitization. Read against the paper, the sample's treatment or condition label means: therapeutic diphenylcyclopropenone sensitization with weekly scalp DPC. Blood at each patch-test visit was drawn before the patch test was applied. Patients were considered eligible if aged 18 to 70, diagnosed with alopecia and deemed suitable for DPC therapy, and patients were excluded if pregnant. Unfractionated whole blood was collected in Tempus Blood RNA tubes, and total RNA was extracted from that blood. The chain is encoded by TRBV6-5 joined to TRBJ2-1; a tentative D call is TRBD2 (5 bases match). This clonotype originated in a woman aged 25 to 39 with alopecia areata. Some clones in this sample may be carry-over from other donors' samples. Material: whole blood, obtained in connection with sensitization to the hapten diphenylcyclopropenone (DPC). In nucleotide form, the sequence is TGTGCCAGCAGTTACTCGACCCCAGCGGCAAATGAGCAGTTCTTC. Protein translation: CASSYSTPAANEQFF.